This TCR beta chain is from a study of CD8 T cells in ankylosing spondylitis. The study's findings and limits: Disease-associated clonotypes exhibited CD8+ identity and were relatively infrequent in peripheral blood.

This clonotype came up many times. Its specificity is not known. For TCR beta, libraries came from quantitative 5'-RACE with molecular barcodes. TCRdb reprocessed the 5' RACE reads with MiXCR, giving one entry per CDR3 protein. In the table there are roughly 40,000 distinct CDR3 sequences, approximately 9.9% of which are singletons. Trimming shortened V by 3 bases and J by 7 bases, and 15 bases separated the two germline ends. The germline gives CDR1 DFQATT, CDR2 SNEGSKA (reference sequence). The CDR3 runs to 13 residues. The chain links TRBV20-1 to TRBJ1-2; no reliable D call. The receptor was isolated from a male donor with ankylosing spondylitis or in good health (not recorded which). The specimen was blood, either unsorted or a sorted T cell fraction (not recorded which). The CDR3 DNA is TGCAGTGCTAGTGACCTCGGAGCGCGTGGCTACACCTTC. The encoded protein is CSASDLGARGYTF.